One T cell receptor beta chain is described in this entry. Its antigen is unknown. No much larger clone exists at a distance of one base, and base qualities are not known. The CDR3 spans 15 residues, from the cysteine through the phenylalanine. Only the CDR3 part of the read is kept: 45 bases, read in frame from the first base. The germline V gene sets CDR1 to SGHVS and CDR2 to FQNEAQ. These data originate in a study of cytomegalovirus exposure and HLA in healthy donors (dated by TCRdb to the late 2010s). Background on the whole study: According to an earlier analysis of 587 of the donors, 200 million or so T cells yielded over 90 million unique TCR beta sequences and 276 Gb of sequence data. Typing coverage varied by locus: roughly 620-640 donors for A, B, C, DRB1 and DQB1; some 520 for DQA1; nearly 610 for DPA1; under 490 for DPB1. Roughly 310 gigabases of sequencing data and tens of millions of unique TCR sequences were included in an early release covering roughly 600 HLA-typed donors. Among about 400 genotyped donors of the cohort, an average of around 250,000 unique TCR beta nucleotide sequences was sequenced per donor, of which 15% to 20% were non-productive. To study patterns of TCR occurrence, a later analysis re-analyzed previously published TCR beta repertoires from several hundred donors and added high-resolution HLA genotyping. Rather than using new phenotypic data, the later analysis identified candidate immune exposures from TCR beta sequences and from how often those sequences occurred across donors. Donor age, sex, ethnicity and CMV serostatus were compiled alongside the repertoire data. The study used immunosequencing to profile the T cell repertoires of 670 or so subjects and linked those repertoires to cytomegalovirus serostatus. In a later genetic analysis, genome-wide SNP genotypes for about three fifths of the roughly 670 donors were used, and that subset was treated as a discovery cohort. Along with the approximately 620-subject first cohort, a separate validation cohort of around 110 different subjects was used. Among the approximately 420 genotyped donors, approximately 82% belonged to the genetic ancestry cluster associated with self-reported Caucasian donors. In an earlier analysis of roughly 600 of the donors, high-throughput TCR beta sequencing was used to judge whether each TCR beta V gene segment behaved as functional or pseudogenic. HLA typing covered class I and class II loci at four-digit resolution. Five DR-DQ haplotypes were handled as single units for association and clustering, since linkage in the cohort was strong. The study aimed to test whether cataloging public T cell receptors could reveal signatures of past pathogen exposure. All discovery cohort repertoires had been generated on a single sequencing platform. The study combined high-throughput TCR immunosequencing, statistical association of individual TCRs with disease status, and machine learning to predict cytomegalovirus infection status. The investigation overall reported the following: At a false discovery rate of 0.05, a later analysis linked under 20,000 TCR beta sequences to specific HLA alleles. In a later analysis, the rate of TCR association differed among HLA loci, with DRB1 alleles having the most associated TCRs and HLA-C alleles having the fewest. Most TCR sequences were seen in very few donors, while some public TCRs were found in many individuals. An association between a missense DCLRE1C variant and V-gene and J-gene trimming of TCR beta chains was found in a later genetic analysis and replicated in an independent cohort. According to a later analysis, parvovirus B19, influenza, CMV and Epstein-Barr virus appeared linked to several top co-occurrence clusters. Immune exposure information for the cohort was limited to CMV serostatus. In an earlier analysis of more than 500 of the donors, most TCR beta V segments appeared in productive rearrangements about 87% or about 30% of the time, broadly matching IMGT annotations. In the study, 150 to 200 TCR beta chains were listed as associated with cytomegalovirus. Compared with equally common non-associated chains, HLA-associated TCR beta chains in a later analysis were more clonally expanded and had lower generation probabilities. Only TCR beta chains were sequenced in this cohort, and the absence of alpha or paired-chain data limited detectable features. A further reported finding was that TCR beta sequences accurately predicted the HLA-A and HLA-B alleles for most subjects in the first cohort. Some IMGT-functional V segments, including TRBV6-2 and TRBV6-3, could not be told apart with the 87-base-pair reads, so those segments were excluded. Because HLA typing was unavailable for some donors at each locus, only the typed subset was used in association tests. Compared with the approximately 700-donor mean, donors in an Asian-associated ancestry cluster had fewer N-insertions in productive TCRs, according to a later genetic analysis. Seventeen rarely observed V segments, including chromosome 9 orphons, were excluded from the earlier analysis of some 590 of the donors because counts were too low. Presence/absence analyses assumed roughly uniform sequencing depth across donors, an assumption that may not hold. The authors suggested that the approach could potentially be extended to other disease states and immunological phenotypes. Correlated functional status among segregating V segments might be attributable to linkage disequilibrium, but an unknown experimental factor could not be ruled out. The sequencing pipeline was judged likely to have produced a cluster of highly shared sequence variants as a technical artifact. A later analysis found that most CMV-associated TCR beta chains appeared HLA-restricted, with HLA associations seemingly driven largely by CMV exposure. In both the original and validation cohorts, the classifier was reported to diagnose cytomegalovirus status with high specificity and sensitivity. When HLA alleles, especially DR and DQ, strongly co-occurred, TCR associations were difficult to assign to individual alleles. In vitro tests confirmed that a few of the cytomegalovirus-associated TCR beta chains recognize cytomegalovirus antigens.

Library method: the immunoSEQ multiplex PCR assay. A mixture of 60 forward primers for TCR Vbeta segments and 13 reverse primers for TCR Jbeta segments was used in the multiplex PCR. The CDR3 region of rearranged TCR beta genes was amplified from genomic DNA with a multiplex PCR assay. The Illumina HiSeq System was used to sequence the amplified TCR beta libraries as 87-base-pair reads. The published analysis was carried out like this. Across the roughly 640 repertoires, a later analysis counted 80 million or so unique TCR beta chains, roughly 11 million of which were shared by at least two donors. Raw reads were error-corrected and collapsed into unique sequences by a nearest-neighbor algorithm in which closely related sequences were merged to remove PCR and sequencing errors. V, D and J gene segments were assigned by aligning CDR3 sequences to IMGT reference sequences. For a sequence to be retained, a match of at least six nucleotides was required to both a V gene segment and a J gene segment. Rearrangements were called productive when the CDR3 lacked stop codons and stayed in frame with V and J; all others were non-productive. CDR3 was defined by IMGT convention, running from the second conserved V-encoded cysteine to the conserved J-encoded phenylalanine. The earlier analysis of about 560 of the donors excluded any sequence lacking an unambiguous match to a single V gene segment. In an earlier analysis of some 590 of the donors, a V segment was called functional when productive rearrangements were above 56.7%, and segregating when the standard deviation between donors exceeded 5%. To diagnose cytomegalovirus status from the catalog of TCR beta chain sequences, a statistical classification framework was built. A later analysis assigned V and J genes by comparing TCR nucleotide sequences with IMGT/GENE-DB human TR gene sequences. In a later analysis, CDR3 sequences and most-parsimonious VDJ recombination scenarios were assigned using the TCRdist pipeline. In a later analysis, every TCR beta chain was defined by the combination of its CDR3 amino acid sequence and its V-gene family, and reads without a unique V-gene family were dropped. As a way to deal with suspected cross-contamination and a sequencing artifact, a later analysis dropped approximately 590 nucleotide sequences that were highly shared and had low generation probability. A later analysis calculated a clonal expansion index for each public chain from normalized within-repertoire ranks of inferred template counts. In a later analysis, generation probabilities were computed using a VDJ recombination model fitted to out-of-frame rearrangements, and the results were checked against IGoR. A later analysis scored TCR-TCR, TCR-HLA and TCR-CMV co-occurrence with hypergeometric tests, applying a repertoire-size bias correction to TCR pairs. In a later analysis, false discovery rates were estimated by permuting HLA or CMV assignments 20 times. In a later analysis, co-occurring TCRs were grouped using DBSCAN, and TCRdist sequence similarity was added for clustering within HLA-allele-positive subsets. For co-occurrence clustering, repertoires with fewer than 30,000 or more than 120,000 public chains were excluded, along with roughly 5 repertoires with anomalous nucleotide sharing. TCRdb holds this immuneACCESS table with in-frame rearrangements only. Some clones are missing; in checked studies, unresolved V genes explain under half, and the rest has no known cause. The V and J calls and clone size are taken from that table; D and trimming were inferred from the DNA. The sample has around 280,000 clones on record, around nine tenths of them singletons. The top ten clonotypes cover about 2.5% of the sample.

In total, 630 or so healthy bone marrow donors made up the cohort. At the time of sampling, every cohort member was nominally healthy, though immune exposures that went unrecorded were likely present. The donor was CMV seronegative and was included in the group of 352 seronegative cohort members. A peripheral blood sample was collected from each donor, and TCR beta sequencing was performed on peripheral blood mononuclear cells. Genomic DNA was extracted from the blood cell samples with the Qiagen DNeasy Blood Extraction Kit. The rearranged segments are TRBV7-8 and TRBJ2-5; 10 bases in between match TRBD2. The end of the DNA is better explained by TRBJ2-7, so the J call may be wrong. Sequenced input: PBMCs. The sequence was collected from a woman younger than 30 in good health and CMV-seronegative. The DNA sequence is TGTGCCAGCAGTTCGAGACTAGCGGGTCTCTACGAGCAGTACTTC. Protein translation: CASSSRLAGLYEQYF.